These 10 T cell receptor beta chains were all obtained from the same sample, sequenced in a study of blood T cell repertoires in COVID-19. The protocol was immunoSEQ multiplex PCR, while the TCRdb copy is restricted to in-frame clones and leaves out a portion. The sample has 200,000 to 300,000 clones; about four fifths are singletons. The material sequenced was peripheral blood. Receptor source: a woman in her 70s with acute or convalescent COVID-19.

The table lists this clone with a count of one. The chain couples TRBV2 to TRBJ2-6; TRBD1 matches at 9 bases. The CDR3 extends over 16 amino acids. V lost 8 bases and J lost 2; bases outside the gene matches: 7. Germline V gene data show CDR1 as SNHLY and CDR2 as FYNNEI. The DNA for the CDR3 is TGTGCCAGCCGGGACAGGGTTTCCGCTGGGGCCAACGTCCTGACTTTC. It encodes CASRDRVSAGANVLTF.

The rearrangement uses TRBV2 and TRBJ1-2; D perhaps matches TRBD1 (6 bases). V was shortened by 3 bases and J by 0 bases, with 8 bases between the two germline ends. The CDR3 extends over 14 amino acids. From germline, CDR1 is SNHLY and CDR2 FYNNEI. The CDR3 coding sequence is TGTGCCAGCAGTGACAGGGGAGCTAACTATGGCTACACCTTC. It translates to CASSDRGANYGYTF.

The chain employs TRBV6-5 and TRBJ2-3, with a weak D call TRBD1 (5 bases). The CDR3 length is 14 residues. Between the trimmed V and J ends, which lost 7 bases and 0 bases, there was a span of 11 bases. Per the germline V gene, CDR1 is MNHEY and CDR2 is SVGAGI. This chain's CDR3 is CASTKTASTDTQYF. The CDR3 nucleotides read TGTGCCAGCACCAAGACAGCTAGCACAGATACGCAGTATTTT.

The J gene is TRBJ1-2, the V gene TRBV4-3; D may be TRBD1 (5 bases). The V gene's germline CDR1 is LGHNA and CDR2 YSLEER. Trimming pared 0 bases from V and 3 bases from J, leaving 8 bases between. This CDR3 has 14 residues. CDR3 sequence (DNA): TGCGCCAGCAGCCAAGATCGGGGGGACTATGGCTACACCTTC. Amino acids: CASSQDRGDYGYTF.

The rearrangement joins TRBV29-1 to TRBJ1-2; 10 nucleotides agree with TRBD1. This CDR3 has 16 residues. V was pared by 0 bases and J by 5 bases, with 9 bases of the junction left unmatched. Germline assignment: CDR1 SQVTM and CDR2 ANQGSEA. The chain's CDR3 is CSVEESPGTGAYGYTF. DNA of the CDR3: TGCAGCGTTGAAGAGTCCCCCGGGACAGGGGCTTATGGCTACACCTTC.

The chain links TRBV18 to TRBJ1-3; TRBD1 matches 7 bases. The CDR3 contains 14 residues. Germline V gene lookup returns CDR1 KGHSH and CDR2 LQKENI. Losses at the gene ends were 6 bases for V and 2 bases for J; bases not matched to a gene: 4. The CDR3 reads CASSTGTAGNTIYF. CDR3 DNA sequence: TGTGCCAGCTCGACCGGGACAGCTGGAAACACCATATATTTT.

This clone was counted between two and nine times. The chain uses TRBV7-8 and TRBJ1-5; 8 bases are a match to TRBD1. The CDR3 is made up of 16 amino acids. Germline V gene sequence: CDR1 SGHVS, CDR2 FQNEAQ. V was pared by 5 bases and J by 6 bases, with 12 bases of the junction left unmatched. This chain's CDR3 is CASSTLTGDRSQPQHF. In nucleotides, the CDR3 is TGTGCCAGCAGCACCCTGACAGGGGACAGGAGTCAGCCCCAGCATTTT. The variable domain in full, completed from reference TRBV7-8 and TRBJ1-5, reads GAGVSQSPRYKVAKRGQDVALRCDPISGHVSLFWYQQALGQGPEFLTYFQNEAQLDKSGLPSDRFFAERPEGSVSTLKIQRTQQEDSAVYLCASSTLTGDRSQPQHFGDGTRLSIL.

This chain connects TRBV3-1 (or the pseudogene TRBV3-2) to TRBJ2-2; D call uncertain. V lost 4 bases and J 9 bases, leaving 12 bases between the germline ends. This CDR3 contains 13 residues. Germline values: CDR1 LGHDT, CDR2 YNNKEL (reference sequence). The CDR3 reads CASSPHSIRELFF. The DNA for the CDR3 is TGTGCCAGCAGCCCACACAGCATTCGGGAGCTGTTTTTT.

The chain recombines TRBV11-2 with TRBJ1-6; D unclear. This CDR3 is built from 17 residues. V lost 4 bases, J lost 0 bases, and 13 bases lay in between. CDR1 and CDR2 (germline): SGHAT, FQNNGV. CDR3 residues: CASSSLEVSSYNSPLHF. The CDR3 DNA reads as TGTGCCAGCAGCTCCTTGGAGGTGTCCTCCTATAATTCACCCCTCCACTTT.

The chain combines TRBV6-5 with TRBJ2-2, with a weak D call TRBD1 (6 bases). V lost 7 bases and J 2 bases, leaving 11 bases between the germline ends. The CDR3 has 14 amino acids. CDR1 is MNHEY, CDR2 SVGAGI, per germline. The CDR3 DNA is TGTGCCAGCACCACGGACAGAAACACCGGGGAGCTGTTTTTT. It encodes CASTTDRNTGELFF.